Described below is a single TCR beta chain sequence and its context. The target antigen is unknown. These data originate in a study of shared clonotypes between healthy human individuals. The study's findings and limits: Among a handful of donors, about 5% of naive CD4 clonotypes were found in common. Non-shared clonotypes showed lower generation probabilities than clonotypes common to all four donors.

V gave up 0 bases and J gave up 3 bases, with 15 bases separating them. This CDR3 contains 17 residues. Germline loops: CDR1 LGHNA, CDR2 YSLEER. Positively selected for CCR7, the CD45RO-negative cells used as naive CD8 cells excluded terminally differentiated effector memory CD45RA+ cells. At deep level, the assay was performed. Data came from immunoSEQ multiplex PCR; TCRdb stores just in-frame clones and leaves some out. This sample has roughly 1,800,000 clones; 85% to 95% occur once, and the top ten carry approximately 1.2%. The genes are TRBV4-3 and TRBJ2-1, with D uncertain. The sequencing sample was made of naive CD8+ T cells sorted from blood. The sequence derives from a man between 18 and 29 years old in good health. CDR3 sequence: CASSQDFGYSNYNEQFF. In nucleotides, the CDR3 is TGCGCCAGCAGCCAAGATTTTGGGTACTCGAACTACAATGAGCAGTTCTTC.